This TCR beta chain came from a study of CD8+ T cells in alopecia areata. Study context: Each of the treated patients was given oral tofacitinib, 5 to 10 mg twice daily, for moderate-to-severe alopecia areata.

Extraction of RNA preceded its reverse transcription into cDNA, which served as the sequencing template. Profiled with immunoSEQ multiplex PCR; TCRdb holds only in-frame clones, not every one. Of 150,000 or so clones in the sample, approximately 50% were seen once. The CDR3 covers 13 residues. In germline, CDR1 is SEHNR, CDR2 FQNEAQ (reference sequence). Deletions cut 3 bases from V and 4 bases from J, with 9 bases between. For this clone: Its target is not known. Other DNA sequences in this specimen translate into the identical CDR3.

Findings and caveats of the study: Lesional scalp, notably in alopecia totalis/universalis, had clonality above that of normal scalp. Among the cells sequenced in scalp samples are also the resident alphabeta T cells of normal skin.

The chain uses TRBV7-9 and TRBJ1-1, with D maybe TRBD1 (6 bases). The specimen was CD4+ T cells sorted from blood. The clonotype comes from a human donor with alopecia areata. CDR3 amino acids: CASSFEGGTEAFF. DNA for the CDR3: TGTGCCAGCAGCTTCGAGGGGGGCACTGAAGCTTTCTTT. Combining the CDR3 with reference TRBV7-9 and TRBJ1-1 gives the whole variable domain DTGVSQNPRHKITKRGQNVTFRCDPISEHNRLYWYRQTLGQGPEFLTYFQNEAQLEKSRLLSDRFSAERPKGSFSTLEIQRTEQGDSAMYLCASSFEGGTEAFFGQGTRLTVV.